In its sample, the clone carrying this T cell receptor (beta chain) was seen once. This specimen comes from a study of blood T cell repertoires in COVID-19. Across the whole study: Specimens from acute and convalescent COVID-19 originated in the United States, Italy and Spain. T cells, B-cell-depleted T cells, or PBMCs supplied cDNA or gDNA.

Assay: immunoSEQ multiplex PCR; the TCRdb copy retains only in-frame clones and omits some. The sample holds about 98,000 clones, roughly 90% seen once. Trimming at V came to 5 bases and at J to 2 bases, leaving 2 bases not matched to a gene. This CDR3 contains 14 residues. The germline CDR1 and CDR2 sequences are ENHRY and SYGVKD. This chain links TRBV10-3 with TRBJ2-5, with 10 bases matching TRBD2. The clonotype comes from a woman between 45 and 65 years old with COVID-19, enrolled during active disease. Specimen: peripheral blood. Here the CDR3 DNA reads TGTGCCATCAGTAGCGGGGGGGATCAAGAGACCCAGTACTTC. Amino acids: CAISSGGDQETQYF.